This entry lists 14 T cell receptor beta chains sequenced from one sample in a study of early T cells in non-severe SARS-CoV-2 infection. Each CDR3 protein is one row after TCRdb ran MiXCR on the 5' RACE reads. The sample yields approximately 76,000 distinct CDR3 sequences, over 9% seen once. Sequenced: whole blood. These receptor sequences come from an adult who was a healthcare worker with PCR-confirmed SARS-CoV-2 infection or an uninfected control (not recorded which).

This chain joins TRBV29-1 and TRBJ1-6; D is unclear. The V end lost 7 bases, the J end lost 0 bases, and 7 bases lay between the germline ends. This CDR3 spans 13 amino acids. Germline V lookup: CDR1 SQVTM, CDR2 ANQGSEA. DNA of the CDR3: TGCAGCGCTAGAAGCTCCTATAATTCACCCCTCCACTTT. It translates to CSARSSYNSPLHF.

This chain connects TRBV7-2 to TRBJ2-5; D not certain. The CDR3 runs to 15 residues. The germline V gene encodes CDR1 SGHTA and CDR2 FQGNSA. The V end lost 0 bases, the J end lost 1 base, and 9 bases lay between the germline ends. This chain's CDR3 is CASSLAYAAQETQYF. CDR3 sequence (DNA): TGTGCCAGCAGCTTAGCATATGCAGCCCAAGAGACCCAGTACTTC. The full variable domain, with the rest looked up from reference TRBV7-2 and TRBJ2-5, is GAGVSQSPSNKVTEKGKDVELRCDPISGHTALYWYRQSLGQGLEFLIYFQGNSAPDKSGLPSDRFSAERTGGSVSTLTIQRTQQEDSAVYLCASSLAYAAQETQYFGPGTRLLVL.

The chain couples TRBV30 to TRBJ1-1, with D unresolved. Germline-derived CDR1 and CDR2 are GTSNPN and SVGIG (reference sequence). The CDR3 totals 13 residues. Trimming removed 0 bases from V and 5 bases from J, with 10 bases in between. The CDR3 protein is CAWSVLINTEAFF. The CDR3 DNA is TGTGCCTGGAGTGTACTTATCAATACTGAAGCTTTCTTT.

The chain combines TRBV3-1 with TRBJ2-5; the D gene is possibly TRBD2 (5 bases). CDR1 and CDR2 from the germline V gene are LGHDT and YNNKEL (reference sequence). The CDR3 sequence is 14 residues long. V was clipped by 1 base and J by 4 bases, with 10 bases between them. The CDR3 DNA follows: TGTGCCAGCAGCCAAGGGTCTAGCCCAGAGACCCAGTACTTC. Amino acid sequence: CASSQGSSPETQYF.

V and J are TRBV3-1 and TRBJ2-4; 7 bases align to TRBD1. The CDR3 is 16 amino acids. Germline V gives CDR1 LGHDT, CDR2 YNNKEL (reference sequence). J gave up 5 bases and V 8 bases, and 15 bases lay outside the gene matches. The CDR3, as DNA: TGTGCCAGCCGGTTAACGGACCGGGACAGAGAAAACATTCAGTACTTC. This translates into CASRLTDRDRENIQYF.

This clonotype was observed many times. The CDR3 protein is CASSDIRTQGPRPETQYF. The CDR3 region has the DNA TGTGCCAGCAGTGATATCCGTACACAGGGGCCTCGCCCAGAGACCCAGTACTTC. This chain uses TRBV25-1 with TRBJ2-5; TRBD1 aligns across 7 bases. The trim removed 3 bases at V and 4 bases at J, leaving 17 bases unmatched. Looked up from germline, CDR1 is MGHDK and CDR2 is SYGVNS. This CDR3 has 18 residues.

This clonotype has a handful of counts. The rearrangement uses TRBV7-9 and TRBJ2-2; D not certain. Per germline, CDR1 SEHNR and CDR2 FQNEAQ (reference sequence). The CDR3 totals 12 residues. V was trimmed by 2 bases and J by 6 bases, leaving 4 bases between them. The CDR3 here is CASSLFSGELFF. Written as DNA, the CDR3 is TGTGCCAGCAGCTTATTCTCCGGGGAGCTGTTTTTT.

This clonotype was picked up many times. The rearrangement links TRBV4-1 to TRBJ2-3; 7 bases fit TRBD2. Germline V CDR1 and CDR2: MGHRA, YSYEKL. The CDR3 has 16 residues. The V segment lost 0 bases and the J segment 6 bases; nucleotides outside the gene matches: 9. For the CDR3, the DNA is TGCGCCAGCAGCCAAGAAGGAGCGGGGACGCGCGATACGCAGTATTTT. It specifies CASSQEGAGTRDTQYF.

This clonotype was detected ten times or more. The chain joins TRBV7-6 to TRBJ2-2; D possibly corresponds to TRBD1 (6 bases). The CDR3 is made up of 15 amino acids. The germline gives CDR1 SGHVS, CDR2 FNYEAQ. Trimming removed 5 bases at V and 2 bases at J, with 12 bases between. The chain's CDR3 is CASSAWDTNTGELFF. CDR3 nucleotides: TGTGCCAGCAGCGCCTGGGACACCAACACCGGGGAGCTGTTTTTT.

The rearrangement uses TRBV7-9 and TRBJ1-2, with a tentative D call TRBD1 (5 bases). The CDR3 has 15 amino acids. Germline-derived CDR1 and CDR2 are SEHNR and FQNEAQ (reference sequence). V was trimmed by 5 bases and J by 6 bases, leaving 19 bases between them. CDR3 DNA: TGTGCCAGCAGCCCCCCGGGCAGGGTCATGGATGGCTACACCTTC. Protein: CASSPPGRVMDGYTF.

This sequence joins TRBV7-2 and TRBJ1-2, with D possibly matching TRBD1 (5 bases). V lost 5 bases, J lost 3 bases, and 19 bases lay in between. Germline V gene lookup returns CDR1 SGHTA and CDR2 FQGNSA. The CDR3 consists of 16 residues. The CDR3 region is CASSPVTARGDYGYTF. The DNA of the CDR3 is TGTGCCAGCAGCCCTGTGACAGCCCGCGGCGACTATGGCTACACCTTC. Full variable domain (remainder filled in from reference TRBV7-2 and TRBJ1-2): GAGVSQSPSNKVTEKGKDVELRCDPISGHTALYWYRQSLGQGLEFLIYFQGNSAPDKSGLPSDRFSAERTGGSVSTLTIQRTQQEDSAVYLCASSPVTARGDYGYTFGSGTRLTVV.

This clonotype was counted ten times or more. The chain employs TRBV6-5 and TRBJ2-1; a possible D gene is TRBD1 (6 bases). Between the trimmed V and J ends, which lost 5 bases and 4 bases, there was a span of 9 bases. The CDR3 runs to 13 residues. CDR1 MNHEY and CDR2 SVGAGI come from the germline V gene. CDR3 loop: CASSPDSYNEQFF. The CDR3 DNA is TGTGCCAGCAGTCCGGACAGTTACAATGAGCAGTTCTTC.

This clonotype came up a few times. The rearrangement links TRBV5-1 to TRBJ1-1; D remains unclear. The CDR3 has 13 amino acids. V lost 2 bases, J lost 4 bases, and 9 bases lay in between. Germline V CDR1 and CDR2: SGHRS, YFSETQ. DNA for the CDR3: TGCGCCAGCAGCTTAGACGGGCCCACTGAAGCTTTCTTT. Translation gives CASSLDGPTEAFF.

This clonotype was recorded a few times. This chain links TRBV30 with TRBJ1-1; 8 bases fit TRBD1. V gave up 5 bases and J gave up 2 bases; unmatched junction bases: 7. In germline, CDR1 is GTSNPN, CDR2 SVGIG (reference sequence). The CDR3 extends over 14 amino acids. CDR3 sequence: CAWERTGPNTEAFF. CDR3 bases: TGTGCCTGGGAACGGACAGGGCCTAACACTGAAGCTTTCTTT.